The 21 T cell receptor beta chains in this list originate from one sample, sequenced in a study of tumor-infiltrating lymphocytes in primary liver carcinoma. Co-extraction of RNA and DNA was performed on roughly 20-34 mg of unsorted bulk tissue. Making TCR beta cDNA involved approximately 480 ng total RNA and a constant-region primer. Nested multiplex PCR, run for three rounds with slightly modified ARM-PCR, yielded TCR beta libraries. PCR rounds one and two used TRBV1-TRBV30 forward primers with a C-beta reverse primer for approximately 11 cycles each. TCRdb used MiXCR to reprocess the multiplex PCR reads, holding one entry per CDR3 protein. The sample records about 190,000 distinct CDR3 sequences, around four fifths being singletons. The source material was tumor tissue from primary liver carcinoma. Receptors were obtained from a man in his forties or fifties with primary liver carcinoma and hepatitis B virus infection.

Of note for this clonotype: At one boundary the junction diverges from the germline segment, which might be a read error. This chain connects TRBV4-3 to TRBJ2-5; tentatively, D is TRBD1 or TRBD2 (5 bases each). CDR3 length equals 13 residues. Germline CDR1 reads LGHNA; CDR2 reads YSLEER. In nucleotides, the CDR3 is TGTGCCAGCAGCCAAGTCCTAATGGGGGCCCAGTACTTC. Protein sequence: CASSQVLMGAQYF.

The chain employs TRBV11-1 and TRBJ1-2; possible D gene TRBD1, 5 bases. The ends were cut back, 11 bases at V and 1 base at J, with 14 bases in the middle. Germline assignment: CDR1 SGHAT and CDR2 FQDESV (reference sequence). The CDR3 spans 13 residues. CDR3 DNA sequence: TGTGCCTATACTGACAGCTTTAACTATGGCTACACCTTC. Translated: CAYTDSFNYGYTF. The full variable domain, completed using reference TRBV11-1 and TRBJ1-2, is EAEVAQSPRYKITEKSQAVAFWCDPISGHATLYWYRQILGQGPELLVQFQDESVVDDSQLPKDRFSAERLKGVDSTLKIQPAELGDSAMYLCAYTDSFNYGYTFGSGTRLTVV.

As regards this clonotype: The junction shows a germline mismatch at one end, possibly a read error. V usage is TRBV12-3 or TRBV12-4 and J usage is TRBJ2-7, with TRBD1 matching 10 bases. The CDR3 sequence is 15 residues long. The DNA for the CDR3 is TGTGCCAACAAACCGGGACAGGGGATCTCCTACGAGCAGTATTTC. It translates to CANKPGQGISYEQYF.

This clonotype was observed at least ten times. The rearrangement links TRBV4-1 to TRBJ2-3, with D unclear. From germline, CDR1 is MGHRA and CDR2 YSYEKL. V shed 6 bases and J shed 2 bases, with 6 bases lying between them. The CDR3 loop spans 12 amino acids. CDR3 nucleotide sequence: TGCGCCAGCAGTGGAAACACAGATACGCAGTATTTT. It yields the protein CASSGNTDTQYF.

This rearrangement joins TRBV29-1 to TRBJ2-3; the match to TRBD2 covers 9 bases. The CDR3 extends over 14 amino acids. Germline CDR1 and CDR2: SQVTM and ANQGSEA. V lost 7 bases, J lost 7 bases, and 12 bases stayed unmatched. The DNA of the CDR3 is TGCAGCGCTGAGGGTAGCGGGAGTGTATATACGCAGTATTTT. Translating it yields CSAEGSGSVYTQYF.

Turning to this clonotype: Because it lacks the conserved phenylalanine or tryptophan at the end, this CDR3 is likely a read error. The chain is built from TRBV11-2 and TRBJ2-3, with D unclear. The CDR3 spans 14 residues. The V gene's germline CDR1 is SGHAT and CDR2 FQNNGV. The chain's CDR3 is CASGLNRQGYTQYY. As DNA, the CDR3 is TGTGCCAGCGGCTTAAACCGACAAGGGTATACGCAGTATTAT.

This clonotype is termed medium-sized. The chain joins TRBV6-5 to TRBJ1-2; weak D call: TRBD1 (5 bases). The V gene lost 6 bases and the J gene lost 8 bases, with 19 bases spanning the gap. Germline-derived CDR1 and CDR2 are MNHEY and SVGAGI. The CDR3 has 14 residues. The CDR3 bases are TGTGCCAGCAGACCCGGGACGGCTGAGTTGGGCTACACCTTC. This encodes CASRPGTAELGYTF.

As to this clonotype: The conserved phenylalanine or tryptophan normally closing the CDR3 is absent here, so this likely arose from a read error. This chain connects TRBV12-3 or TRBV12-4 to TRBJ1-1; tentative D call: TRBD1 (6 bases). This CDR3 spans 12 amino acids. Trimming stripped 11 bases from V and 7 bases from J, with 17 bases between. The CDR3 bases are TGTGCCGGTACGGGACACGGCTGTGAAGCTTTCTAT. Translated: CAGTGHGCEAFY.

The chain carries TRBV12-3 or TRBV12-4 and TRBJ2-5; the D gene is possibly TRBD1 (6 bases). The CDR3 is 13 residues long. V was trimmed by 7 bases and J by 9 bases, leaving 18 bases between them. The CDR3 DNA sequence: TGTGCCAGCAATTTGTCAGGGGTCGAGGCCCAGTACTTC. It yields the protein CASNLSGVEAQYF.

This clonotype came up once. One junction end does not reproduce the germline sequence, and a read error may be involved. Written as DNA, the CDR3 is TGCAGCGTTGAATTTGCAGACAAAAGGACCGGGAAGCTGTCTTTT. Its protein is CSVEFADKRTGKLSF. The rearrangement uses TRBV29-1 and TRBJ2-2, with a possible D match to TRBD2 (5 bases). The V gene's germline CDR1 is SQVTM and CDR2 ANQGSEA. CDR3 length: 15 amino acids.

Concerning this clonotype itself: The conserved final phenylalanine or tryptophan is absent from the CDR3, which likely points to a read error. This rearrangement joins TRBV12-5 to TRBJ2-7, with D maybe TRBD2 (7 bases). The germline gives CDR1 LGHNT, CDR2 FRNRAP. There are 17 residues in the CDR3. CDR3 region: CANSLEWWEGVRYEQYL. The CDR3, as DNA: TGTGCCAACAGTTTAGAATGGTGGGAGGGGGTAAGATACGAGCAGTACTTA.

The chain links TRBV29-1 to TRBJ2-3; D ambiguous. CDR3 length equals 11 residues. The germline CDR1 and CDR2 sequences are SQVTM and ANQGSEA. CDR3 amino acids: CKAWHADTQYF. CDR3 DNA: TGCAAAGCCTGGCATGCAGATACGCAGTATTTT.

The CDR3 reads CASSQGEGGELDTQYF. DNA of the CDR3: TGCGCCAGCAGCCAAGGCGAGGGGGGGGAACTAGATACCCAGTACTTC. V gene TRBV4-3 combines with J gene TRBJ2-5; the D gene is possibly TRBD2 (7 bases). This CDR3 has 16 amino acids. V was pared by 1 base and J by 8 bases, with 20 bases between. In germline, CDR1 is LGHNA, CDR2 YSLEER.

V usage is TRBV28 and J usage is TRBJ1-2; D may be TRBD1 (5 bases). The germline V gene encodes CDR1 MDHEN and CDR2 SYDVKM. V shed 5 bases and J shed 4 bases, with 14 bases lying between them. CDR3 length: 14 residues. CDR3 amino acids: CASSPRGRIYGYTF. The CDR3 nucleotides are TGTGCCAGCAGTCCGAGGGGCAGGATCTATGGCTACACCTTC.

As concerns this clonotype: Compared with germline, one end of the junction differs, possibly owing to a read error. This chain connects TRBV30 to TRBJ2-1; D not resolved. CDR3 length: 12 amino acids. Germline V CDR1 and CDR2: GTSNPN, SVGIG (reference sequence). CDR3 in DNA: TGTGCCTGGAGTGCGGGCGGAAAAGAGCAGTTCTTT. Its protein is CAWSAGGKEQFF.

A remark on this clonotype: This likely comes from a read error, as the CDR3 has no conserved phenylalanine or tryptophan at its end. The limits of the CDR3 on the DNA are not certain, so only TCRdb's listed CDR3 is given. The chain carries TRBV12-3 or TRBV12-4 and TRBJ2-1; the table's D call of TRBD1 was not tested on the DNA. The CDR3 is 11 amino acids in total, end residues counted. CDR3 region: CASTRSNEHFV.

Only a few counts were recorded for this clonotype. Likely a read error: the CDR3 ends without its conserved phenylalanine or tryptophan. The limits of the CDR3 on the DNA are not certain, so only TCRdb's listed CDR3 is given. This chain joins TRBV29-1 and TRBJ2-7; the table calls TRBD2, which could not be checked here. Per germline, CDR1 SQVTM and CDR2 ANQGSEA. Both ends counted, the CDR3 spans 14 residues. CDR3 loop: CSVAPGLASGEQYS.

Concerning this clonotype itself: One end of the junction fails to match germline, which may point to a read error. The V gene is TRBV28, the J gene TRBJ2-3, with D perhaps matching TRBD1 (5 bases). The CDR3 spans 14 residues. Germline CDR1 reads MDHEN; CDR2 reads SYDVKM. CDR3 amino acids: CVSSKTVLTDTQYF. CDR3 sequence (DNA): TGTGTCAGCTCTAAGACAGTCCTGACAGATACGCAGTATTTT. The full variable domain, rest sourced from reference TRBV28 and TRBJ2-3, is DVKVTQSSRYLVKRTGEKVFLECVQDMDHENMFWYRQDPGLGLRLIYFSYDVKMKEKGDIPEGYSVSREKKERFSLILESASTNQTSMYLCVSSKTVLTDTQYFGPGTRLTVL.

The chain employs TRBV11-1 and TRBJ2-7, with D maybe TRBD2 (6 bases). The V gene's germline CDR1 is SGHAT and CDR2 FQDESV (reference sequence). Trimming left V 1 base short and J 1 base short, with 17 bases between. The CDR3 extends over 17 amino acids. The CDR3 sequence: CASSLGRAGESSYEQYF. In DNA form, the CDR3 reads TGTGCCAGCAGCTTAGGGCGAGCGGGTGAAAGTTCCTACGAGCAGTACTTC. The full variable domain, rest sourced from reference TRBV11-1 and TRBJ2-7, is EAEVAQSPRYKITEKSQAVAFWCDPISGHATLYWYRQILGQGPELLVQFQDESVVDDSQLPKDRFSAERLKGVDSTLKIQPAELGDSAMYLCASSLGRAGESSYEQYFGPGTRLTVT.

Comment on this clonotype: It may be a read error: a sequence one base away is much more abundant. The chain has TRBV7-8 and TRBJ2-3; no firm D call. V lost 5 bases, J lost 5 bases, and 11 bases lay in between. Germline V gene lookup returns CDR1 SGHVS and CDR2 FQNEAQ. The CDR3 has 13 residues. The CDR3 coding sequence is TGTGCCAGCAGCACCCAATGGGTAGATACGCAGTATTTT. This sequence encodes CASSTQWVDTQYF.

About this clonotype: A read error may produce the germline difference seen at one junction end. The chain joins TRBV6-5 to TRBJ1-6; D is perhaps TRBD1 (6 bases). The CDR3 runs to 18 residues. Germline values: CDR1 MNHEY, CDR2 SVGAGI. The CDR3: CANSYAIPGEGHNSPLHF. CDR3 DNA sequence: TGTGCCAACAGTTACGCTATTCCAGGGGAAGGGCATAATTCACCCCTCCACTTT.